The 19 T cell receptor beta chains given below trace back to one sample, sequenced in a study of blood T cell repertoires in COVID-19 (TCRdb year 2020). To prepare the library, the immunoSEQ multiplex PCR assay was applied. Here the immuneACCESS table is served through TCRdb, limited to in-frame sequences with V and J called. Missing clones are a known gap in these copies; in checked studies unresolved V genes cover under half, and the rest lacks a known reason. In this sample the table shows 290,000 or so clones, about 82% of which occur a single time. The top ten constitute 4% to 6% of the sample. The sequenced material came from peripheral blood. These TCRs come from a man aged 50 to 59 with active or convalescent COVID-19.

The chain joins TRBV4-1 to TRBJ2-5; TRBD1 agrees at 7 bases. Germline V lookup: CDR1 MGHRA, CDR2 YSYEKL. The CDR3 has 15 amino acids. After removal of 4 bases from V and 2 bases from J, the junction contained 7 bases not matched to a gene. The CDR3 loop reads CASSPHPGQQETQYF. The CDR3 DNA follows: TGCGCCAGCAGCCCGCATCCGGGACAGCAAGAGACCCAGTACTTC.

The chain joins TRBV28 to TRBJ1-1; 8 positions match TRBD1. Germline-derived CDR1 and CDR2 are MDHEN and SYDVKM. The CDR3 runs to 14 residues. Losses at the gene ends were 6 bases for V and 5 bases for J; bases not matched to a gene: 8. The CDR3: CASRDGTGRTEAFF. DNA of the CDR3: TGTGCCAGCAGGGATGGGACAGGTAGGACTGAAGCTTTCTTT.

The chain joins TRBV30 to TRBJ1-3; possibly TRBD1 for D (6 bases). There are 13 residues in the CDR3. The germline V gene encodes CDR1 GTSNPN and CDR2 SVGIG (reference sequence). The ends were cut back, 1 base at V and 2 bases at J, with 6 bases in the middle. CDR3 DNA sequence: TGTGCCTGGAGTGACAGGGCTGGAAACACCATATATTTT. Translating gives CAWSDRAGNTIYF.

The chain is built from TRBV5-1 and TRBJ1-2; D gene uncertain. Germline CDR1 and CDR2: SGHRS and YFSETQ. The CDR3 has 13 amino acids. Trimming cost V 4 bases and J 4 bases, with 11 bases left between them. This chain's CDR3 is CASSQDSSYGYTF. The CDR3 DNA follows: TGCGCCAGCAGCCAAGACTCTTCCTATGGCTACACCTTC.

The J gene is TRBJ1-6, the V gene TRBV30; no clear D. Trimming took off 4 bases at V and 10 bases at J, with 14 bases between the two ends. Germline V gene sequence: CDR1 GTSNPN, CDR2 SVGIG (reference sequence). The CDR3 loop spans 13 amino acids. The CDR3 DNA follows: TGTGCCTGGATGGCAGGCACTGGATCACCCCTCCACTTT. Translating gives CAWMAGTGSPLHF.

This sequence joins TRBV18 and TRBJ1-2; tentative D call: TRBD1 (6 bases). Germline V gene lookup returns CDR1 KGHSH and CDR2 LQKENI. V was cut by 1 base and J by 0 bases, with 9 bases left in between. The CDR3 spans 15 residues. The CDR3 DNA follows: TGTGCCAGCTCACCACGGGACACCGCTAACTATGGCTACACCTTC. Protein sequence: CASSPRDTANYGYTF.

Of note for this clone: Other DNA variants within this sample encode the same CDR3. The chain has TRBV9 and TRBJ2-1; TRBD1 aligns across 8 bases. J was trimmed by 9 bases and V by 2 bases; bases with no gene match: 1. Per germline, CDR1 SGDLS and CDR2 YYNGEE. There are 12 residues in the CDR3. The CDR3 DNA follows: TGTGCCAGCAGCGTCGACAGGGGTGAGCAGTTCTTC. Its protein product is CASSVDRGEQFF.

This clone was found once. The chain is built from TRBV7-3 and TRBJ1-5; D not resolved. In germline, CDR1 is SGHTA, CDR2 FQGTGA. This CDR3 has 13 amino acids. Trimming cost V 6 bases and J 0 bases, with 6 bases left between them. CDR3 in DNA: TGTGCCAGCAGTCAGGATAGCAATCAGCCCCAGCATTTT. Translation gives CASSQDSNQPQHF. Using reference TRBV7-3 and TRBJ1-5 for the parts outside the CDR3, the full variable domain is GAGVSQTPSNKVTEKGKYVELRCDPISGHTALYWYRQSLGQGPEFLIYFQGTGAADDSGLPNDRFFAVRPEGSVSTLKIQRTERGDSAVYLCASSQDSNQPQHFGDGTRLSIL.

The chain is built from TRBV7-9 and TRBJ1-4, with 10 bases fitting TRBD1. The ends lost 5 bases at V and 0 bases at J; junction bases unmatched: 3. This CDR3 region has 16 residues. Per the germline V gene, CDR1 is SEHNR and CDR2 is FQNEAQ (reference sequence). CDR3: CASSPGTGATNEKLFF. CDR3 in DNA: TGTGCCAGCAGCCCAGGGACAGGGGCAACTAATGAAAAACTGTTTTTT.

This chain connects TRBV4-3 to TRBJ2-7; 10 bases align to TRBD1. The germline V gene encodes CDR1 LGHNA and CDR2 YSLEER. CDR3 size: 15 residues. With 6 bases clipped from V and 5 bases from J, the junction kept 10 bases outside the gene matches. As DNA, the CDR3 is TGCGCCAGCAGTGGAGGGACAGGGGTTCTCAACGAGCAGTACTTC. This sequence encodes CASSGGTGVLNEQYF.

The chain recombines TRBV28 with TRBJ1-5; D not certain. The CDR3 extends over 13 amino acids. The V gene lost 1 base and the J gene lost 6 bases, with 7 bases spanning the gap. Germline CDR1 and CDR2: MDHEN and SYDVKM. The CDR3 sequence: CASSLFGSQPQHF. CDR3 DNA: TGTGCCAGCAGTTTATTCGGTAGTCAGCCCCAGCATTTT.

This clone was counted a single time. The V gene is TRBV6-5, the J gene TRBJ1-2; the match to TRBD1 covers 7 bases. Germline CDR1 reads MNHEY; CDR2 reads SVGAGI. The V gene end was trimmed by 7 bases and the J gene end by 4 bases; junction bases not matched to a gene: 6. The CDR3 is made up of 13 amino acids. CDR3 nucleotides: TGTGCCAGCAATACTCAGGGGGGCTATGGCTACACCTTC. This translates into CASNTQGGYGYTF.

Comment on this clone: Other nucleotide sequences from this sample produce the same CDR3. The V call is TRBV7-8, the J call TRBJ1-2, with 9 bases matching TRBD1. Trimming took 6 bases from V and 5 from J; bases not matched to a gene: 4. Germline assignment: CDR1 SGHVS and CDR2 FQNEAQ. CDR3 length: 13 residues. The CDR3 DNA reads as TGTGCCAGCAGTCCCGACAGGGGGTATGGCTACACCTTC. Its translation: CASSPDRGYGYTF.

This clone was detected a few times. The CDR3 coding sequence is TGTGCCAGCAGTCAGGGGGGGACTAGTTCACCCCTCCACTTT. Translated, it gives CASSQGGTSSPLHF. J is TRBJ1-6 and V is TRBV7-9, with 7 bases that match TRBD1. The CDR3 has 14 residues. V lost 6 bases and J lost 9; bases outside the gene matches: 8. Germline loops: CDR1 SEHNR, CDR2 FQNEAQ (reference sequence). The full variable domain, its missing parts supplied by reference TRBV7-9 and TRBJ1-6, is DTGVSQNPRHKITKRGQNVTFRCDPISEHNRLYWYRQTLGQGPEFLTYFQNEAQLEKSRLLSDRFSAERPKGSFSTLEIQRTEQGDSAMYLCASSQGGTSSPLHFGNGTRLTVT.

The genes are TRBV6-2 or TRBV6-3 and TRBJ2-1; 7 nucleotides match TRBD2. The CDR3 extends over 16 amino acids. Trimming removed 2 bases from V and 4 bases from J; junction bases left unmatched: 8. The germline V gene encodes CDR1 MNHEY and CDR2 SVGEGT. CDR3 amino acids: CASSYRASGPYNEQFF. The CDR3 DNA sequence: TGTGCCAGCAGTTACCGGGCTAGCGGCCCTTACAATGAGCAGTTCTTC.

The chain recombines TRBV10-3 with TRBJ2-7; TRBD2 aligns across 10 bases. The CDR3 has 13 residues. Germline V lookup: CDR1 ENHRY, CDR2 SYGVKD. V lost 4 bases and J lost 5; bases outside the gene matches: 2. The CDR3 spells CAISASGRDEQYF. CDR3 DNA sequence: TGTGCCATCAGTGCTAGCGGGAGAGACGAGCAGTACTTC.

The gene calls are TRBV19 and TRBJ2-2; the match to TRBD2 covers 10 bases. CDR1 and CDR2 (germline): LNHDA, SQIVND (reference sequence). The length of the CDR3 is 15 residues. With 10 bases clipped from V and 4 bases from J, the junction kept 9 bases outside the gene matches. As DNA, the CDR3 is TGTGCCACCTCCTCTAGCGGGAGTTTCACCGGGGAGCTGTTTTTT. As protein: CATSSSGSFTGELFF.

The chain employs TRBV5-1 and TRBJ1-4; 9 nucleotides agree with TRBD1. After removal of 0 bases from V and 8 bases from J, the junction contained 5 bases not matched to a gene. This CDR3 comprises 15 residues. Germline values: CDR1 SGHRS, CDR2 YFSETQ. CDR3 region: CASSLGTGDREKLFF. CDR3 DNA: TGCGCCAGCAGCTTGGGGACAGGGGATCGCGAAAAACTGTTTTTT.

The rearrangement joins TRBV3-1 (or the pseudogene TRBV3-2) to TRBJ2-3; possible D gene TRBD1, 7 bases. The CDR3 has 13 amino acids. Germline V gene sequence: CDR1 LGHDT, CDR2 YNNKEL (reference sequence). Between the trimmed V and J ends, which lost 3 bases and 9 bases, there was a span of 13 bases. The DNA of the CDR3 is TGTGCCAGCAGCCAGGACCAGGGGGGCACGCAGTATTTT. Translating it yields CASSQDQGGTQYF.